This TCR beta chain was found in a study of blood T cell repertoires in COVID-19. Study details: COVID-19 samples, acute and convalescent, were from the United States, Italy and Spain. PBMCs, B-cell-depleted T cells, or T cells were the source of the cDNA or gDNA that made up the material.

J lost 5 bases, V lost 0 bases, and 2 bases had no gene match. Per germline, CDR1 MNHNS and CDR2 SASEGT. The CDR3 runs to 15 residues. Per the original methods: Amplification with reference gene primers provided the estimates of nucleated cell counts. The assay was immunoSEQ multiplex PCR, and TCRdb's table has in-frame clones only and misses some. From that table come the V and J calls and clone size; the DNA was used to work out D and trimming. The sample has around 30,000 clones, 88% seen once. The sequencing sample was made of peripheral blood. The clonotype comes from a human donor in a cohort sampled during active COVID-19. The chain is built from TRBV6-1 and TRBJ1-5, with 9 bases identical to TRBD1. The CDR3 here is CASSEATGGYQPQHF. In DNA, the CDR3 is TGTGCCAGCAGTGAAGCGACAGGGGGGTATCAGCCCCAGCATTTT.